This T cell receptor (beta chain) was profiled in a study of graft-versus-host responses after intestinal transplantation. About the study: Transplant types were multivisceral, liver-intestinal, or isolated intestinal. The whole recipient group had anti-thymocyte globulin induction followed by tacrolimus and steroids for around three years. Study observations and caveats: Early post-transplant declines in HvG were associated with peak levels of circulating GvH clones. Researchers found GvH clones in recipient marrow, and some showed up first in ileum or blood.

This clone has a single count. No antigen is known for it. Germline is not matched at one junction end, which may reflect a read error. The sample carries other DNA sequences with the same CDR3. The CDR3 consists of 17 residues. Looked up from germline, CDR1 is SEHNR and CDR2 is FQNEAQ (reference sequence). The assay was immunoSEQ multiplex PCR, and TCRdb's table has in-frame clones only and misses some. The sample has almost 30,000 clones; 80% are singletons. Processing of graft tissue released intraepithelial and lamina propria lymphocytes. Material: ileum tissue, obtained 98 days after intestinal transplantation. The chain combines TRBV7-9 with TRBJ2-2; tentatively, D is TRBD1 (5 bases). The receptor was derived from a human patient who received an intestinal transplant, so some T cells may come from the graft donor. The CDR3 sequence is CASSLTWARVGTGELFF. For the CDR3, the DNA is TGTGCCAGCAGCTTAACGTGGGCCAGGGTAGGCACCGGTGAGCTGTTTTTT. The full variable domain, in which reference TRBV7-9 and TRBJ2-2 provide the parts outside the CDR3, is DTGVSQNPRHKITKRGQNVTFRCDPISEHNRLYWYRQTLGQGPEFLTYFQNEAQLEKSRLLSDRFSAERPKGSFSTLEIQRTEQGDSAMYLCASSLTWARVGTGELFFGEGSRLTVL.